The next 32 T cell receptor beta chains were all read from a single sample in a study of T cell clones after liver transplantation. Assay used: immunoSEQ multiplex PCR; TCRdb lists only in-frame clones, some missing. The sample includes tens of thousands of clones, 78% of them seen just once. The sample was CD8+ T cells from blood, taken about 56 months after liver transplant. Receptors originate from a human patient who received a liver transplant. Some T cells may be graft donor cells.

The chain employs TRBV7-6 and TRBJ2-2; D perhaps matches TRBD1 (6 bases). Germline CDR1 is SGHVS and CDR2 is FNYEAQ. The V and J ends lost 8 bases and 4 bases respectively, with 17 bases between them. CDR3 length: 15 amino acids. This CDR3 is CASSDARGGTGELFF. CDR3 in DNA: TGTGCCAGCTCAGACGCCAGGGGTGGCACCGGGGAGCTGTTTTTT.

J is TRBJ1-3 and V is TRBV30; the match to TRBD1 covers 7 bases. From germline, CDR1 is GTSNPN and CDR2 SVGIG (reference sequence). The CDR3 has 14 residues. Trimming removed 5 bases from V and 4 bases from J; junction bases left unmatched: 8. CDR3 loop: CAWSLGGSGNTIYF. DNA of the CDR3: TGTGCCTGGTCTCTAGGGGGCTCCGGAAACACCATATATTTT.

To note about this clone: Other DNA variants within this sample encode the same CDR3. The gene calls are TRBV10-2 and TRBJ2-3; no definite D call. The CDR3 has 13 amino acids. The germline V gene encodes CDR1 WSHSY and CDR2 SAAADI. Trimming pared 0 bases from V and 3 bases from J, leaving 4 bases between. CDR3 sequence (DNA): TGCGCCAGCAGTGAGTCGTCGACAGATACGCAGTATTTT. As protein: CASSESSTDTQYF.

The chain combines TRBV7-8 with TRBJ2-5; D may be TRBD2 (6 bases). Germline CDR1 and CDR2: SGHVS and FQNEAQ. The germline V and J ends were trimmed by 5 bases and 4 bases, with 17 bases remaining between them. This CDR3 region has 15 residues. The CDR3: CASSPGGLIGETQYF. The CDR3 DNA sequence: TGTGCCAGCAGCCCAGGTGGACTAATTGGAGAGACCCAGTACTTC.

This chain connects TRBV4-1 to TRBJ1-1; D is unclear. This CDR3 contains 15 residues. The germline V gene encodes CDR1 MGHRA and CDR2 YSYEKL. Trimming removed 4 bases at V and 4 bases at J, with 16 bases between. CDR3 sequence reads: CASSLTSGLATEAFF. CDR3 bases: TGCGCCAGCAGCCTAACAAGTGGGCTAGCCACTGAAGCTTTCTTT.

This clone has more than one count but fewer than ten. This rearrangement joins TRBV5-8 to TRBJ1-5; D is perhaps TRBD1 (5 bases). The V gene's germline CDR1 is SGHTS and CDR2 YDEGEE. This CDR3 is built from 15 residues. Trimming removed 1 base from V and 0 bases from J, with 8 bases in between. The CDR3 region is CASSLQGFSNQPQHF. DNA of the CDR3: TGTGCCAGCAGCTTGCAGGGTTTTAGCAATCAGCCCCAGCATTTT.

The V gene is TRBV6-6, the J gene TRBJ2-7; maybe TRBD2 (6 bases). V lost 6 bases and J lost 1, with 13 bases in between. CDR3 length: 14 amino acids. The germline gives CDR1 MNHNY, CDR2 SVGAGI (reference sequence). CDR3 sequence: CASSPTGGSYEQYF. DNA for the CDR3: TGTGCCAGCAGCCCCACCGGGGGTTCCTACGAGCAGTACTTC.

This clone appeared a single time. The V and J genes are TRBV29-1 and TRBJ1-3; 8 nucleotides agree with TRBD1. The CDR3 totals 13 residues. The germline gives CDR1 SQVTM, CDR2 ANQGSEA. V lost 6 bases and J lost 4; bases outside the gene matches: 5. CDR3 protein: CSVLTGEGNTIYF. CDR3 coding DNA: TGCAGCGTCTTGACAGGGGAGGGAAACACCATATATTTT.

The V call is TRBV27, the J call TRBJ1-2; D gene unclear. Trimming removed 0 bases from V and 4 bases from J, with 6 bases in between. The CDR3 consists of 13 residues. In germline, CDR1 is MNHEY, CDR2 SMNVEV (reference sequence). CDR3 sequence: CASSLSQLYGYTF. The CDR3 bases are TGTGCCAGCAGTTTATCGCAACTCTATGGCTACACCTTC.

This chain uses TRBV21-1 with TRBJ2-6; TRBD2, as called in the table, went unchecked against the DNA. TRBV21-1 is labeled a pseudogene. The CDR3 runs 22 residues. CDR3 sequence (DNA): TGTGCCAGCAGCAAAATTAGGGGACTAGCGGGGGGGCCAGTCTTTGGGGCCAACGTCCTGACTTTC. It translates to CASSKIRGLAGGPVFGANVLTF.

There are a few counts of this clone. The V call is TRBV7-2, the J call TRBJ1-1; D is uncertain. V gave up 6 bases and J gave up 4 bases, with 15 bases separating them. This CDR3 contains 14 residues. From germline, CDR1 is SGHTA and CDR2 FQGNSA. The CDR3 coding sequence is TGTGCCAGCAGTTCCCGGGTGGGTGGCACTGAAGCTTTCTTT. It translates to CASSSRVGGTEAFF.

This chain joins TRBV9 and TRBJ2-3, with a possible D match to TRBD1 (6 bases). The CDR3 totals 15 residues. Germline CDR1 reads SGDLS; CDR2 reads YYNGEE. V was pared by 3 bases and J by 0 bases, with 11 bases between. CDR3 bases: TGTGCCAGCAGCGCACAGGGCTCTAGCACAGATACGCAGTATTTT. Its protein is CASSAQGSSTDTQYF.

Only one count was recorded for this clone. The chain joins TRBV9 to TRBJ2-1; D unresolved. The CDR3 totals 13 residues. Germline CDR1 reads SGDLS; CDR2 reads YYNGEE. Trimming stripped 0 bases from V and 13 bases from J, with 14 bases between. DNA for the CDR3: TGTGCCAGCAGCGTAGAGGTACTGGACCCACAGTTCTTC. Amino acid sequence: CASSVEVLDPQFF.

The V call is TRBV27, the J call TRBJ2-7, with 8 bases aligning to TRBD2. The V gene end was trimmed by 3 bases and the J gene end by 0 bases; junction bases not matched to a gene: 4. Per the germline V gene, CDR1 is MNHEY and CDR2 is SMNVEV (reference sequence). The CDR3 runs to 15 residues. The CDR3 DNA is TGTGCCAGCAGTTTTTCGGGGGGGAGCTCCTACGAGCAGTACTTC. Translating it yields CASSFSGGSSYEQYF.

CDR3 nucleotide sequence: TGTGCCAGCAGCTTATTTCGGGGGACTGAAGCTTTCTTT. It translates to CASSLFRGTEAFF. The V gene is TRBV11-2, the J gene TRBJ1-1; a possible D gene is TRBD1 (5 bases). The ends were cut back, 2 bases at V and 5 bases at J, with 9 bases in the middle. This CDR3 comprises 13 residues. CDR1 and CDR2 from the germline V gene are SGHAT and FQNNGV.

The CDR3 DNA is TGTGCCAGCAGCGAGTTTTTGAAACCAGACTCCTACGAGCAGTACTTC. Residues: CASSEFLKPDSYEQYF. V is TRBV7-9 and J is TRBJ2-7; D is unclear. V was cut by 5 bases and J by 0 bases, with 17 bases left in between. Germline CDR1 and CDR2: SEHNR and FQNEAQ (reference sequence). The CDR3 runs 16 residues.

The chain is built from TRBV6-6 and TRBJ1-4; D is ambiguous. The CDR3 is 16 amino acids. Trimming took 7 bases from V and 5 from J, leaving 20 bases between them. Germline V gives CDR1 MNHNY, CDR2 SVGAGI (reference sequence). The CDR3, as DNA: TGTGCCAGCACCAAGATGTACGGGGTAGAAAATGAAAAACTGTTTTTT. This sequence encodes CASTKMYGVENEKLFF.

The chain has TRBV6-5 and TRBJ1-5, with 10 bases matching TRBD1. Germline CDR1 reads MNHEY; CDR2 reads SVGAGI. J lost 4 bases, V lost 1 base, and 4 bases had no gene match. The CDR3 totals 16 residues. The CDR3 region has the DNA TGTGCCAGCAGTTACTTGGAGGACAGGGGGAATCAGCCCCAGCATTTT. Amino acid sequence: CASSYLEDRGNQPQHF.

This chain connects TRBV4-1 to TRBJ2-7, with D possibly being TRBD1 or TRBD2 (5 bases each). Trimming removed 4 bases at V and 4 bases at J, with 11 bases between. Germline values: CDR1 MGHRA, CDR2 YSYEKL. The length of the CDR3 is 13 residues. The DNA for the CDR3 is TGCGCCAGCAGCCTTAACTGGGGGTACGAGCAGTACTTC. This encodes CASSLNWGYEQYF.

The chain recombines TRBV25-1 with TRBJ1-2, with 10 bases aligning to TRBD1. CDR3 length equals 17 residues. Trimming at V came to 1 base and at J to 0 bases, leaving 5 bases not matched to a gene. CDR1 and CDR2 (germline): MGHDK, SYGVNS. The CDR3 sequence: CASSELGTGDPNYGYTF. Written as DNA, the CDR3 is TGTGCCAGCAGTGAATTGGGGACAGGGGACCCTAACTATGGCTACACCTTC.

The chain is built from TRBV9 and TRBJ1-1; D not resolved. The CDR3 consists of 13 residues. The V and J ends lost 0 bases and 0 bases respectively, with 3 bases between them. Germline assignment: CDR1 SGDLS and CDR2 YYNGEE. Here the CDR3 reads CASSVALNTEAFF. CDR3 DNA sequence: TGTGCCAGCAGCGTAGCCCTGAACACTGAAGCTTTCTTT.

This chain joins TRBV6-5 and TRBJ2-5; D is perhaps TRBD1 or TRBD2 (5 bases each). The CDR3 has 16 amino acids. The germline gives CDR1 MNHEY, CDR2 SVGAGI. V was clipped by 0 bases and J by 5 bases, with 16 bases between them. The CDR3 sequence: CASSYSGAGAGETQYF. The DNA of the CDR3 is TGTGCCAGCAGTTACTCTGGCGCCGGGGCCGGGGAGACCCAGTACTTC.

The chain recombines TRBV7-6 with TRBJ2-7; 10 bases align to TRBD2. V shed 5 bases and J 1 base; nucleotides not matched to a gene: 5. CDR3 size: 15 residues. CDR1 is SGHVS and CDR2 is FNYEAQ in the germline V gene. The chain's CDR3 is CASSPTSGLSYEQYF. CDR3 bases: TGTGCCAGCAGCCCGACTAGCGGGCTATCCTACGAGCAGTACTTC.

The rearrangement uses TRBV29-1 and TRBJ2-2; unclear D gene. The germline CDR1 and CDR2 sequences are SQVTM and ANQGSEA. The CDR3 loop spans 12 amino acids. Between the trimmed V and J ends, which lost 7 bases and 5 bases, there was a span of 11 bases. The CDR3 here is CSALGPTGELFF. The CDR3 coding sequence is TGCAGCGCCCTAGGACCTACCGGGGAGCTGTTTTTT.

V gene TRBV11-2 combines with J gene TRBJ1-4; a possible D gene is TRBD1 (5 bases). The germline gives CDR1 SGHAT, CDR2 FQNNGV. This CDR3 contains 17 residues. V was cut by 2 bases and J by 3 bases, with 16 bases left in between. CDR3 loop: CASSLSPWGGANEKLFF. The CDR3 DNA sequence: TGTGCCAGCAGCTTATCCCCATGGGGGGGGGCTAATGAAAAACTGTTTTTT.

V is TRBV4-2 and J is TRBJ2-5, with TRBD2 matching over 8 bases. This CDR3 has 16 residues. With 3 bases clipped from V and 1 base from J, the junction kept 7 bases outside the gene matches. The germline V gene encodes CDR1 LGHNA and CDR2 YNFKEQ. CDR3 amino acids: CASSQTGGGSQETQYF. The DNA of the CDR3 is TGTGCCAGCAGCCAGACTGGCGGGGGGTCCCAAGAGACCCAGTACTTC.

The V gene is TRBV7-9, the J gene TRBJ2-2, with 12 bases identical to TRBD2. The CDR3 loop spans 16 amino acids. The V segment lost 5 bases and the J segment 3 bases; nucleotides outside the gene matches: 4. Per the germline V gene, CDR1 is SEHNR and CDR2 is FQNEAQ (reference sequence). CDR3 in amino acids: CASSPRLAGDTGELFF. CDR3 sequence (DNA): TGTGCCAGCAGCCCTAGACTAGCGGGGGACACCGGGGAGCTGTTTTTT.

V usage is TRBV11-2 and J usage is TRBJ1-1; no firm D call. The germline gives CDR1 SGHAT, CDR2 FQNNGV. Trimming left V 5 bases short and J 0 bases short, with 13 bases between. CDR3 length equals 15 residues. The CDR3: CASSVYSTMNTEAFF. The CDR3 coding sequence is TGTGCCAGCAGCGTTTACAGTACCATGAACACTGAAGCTTTCTTT.

In this sample, this clone turned up a few times. This chain joins TRBV19 and TRBJ2-3; 11 nucleotides line up with TRBD2. CDR1 and CDR2 (germline): LNHDA, SQIVND (reference sequence). The CDR3 loop spans 15 amino acids. The V and J ends lost 3 bases and 6 bases, in that order; junction bases with no gene match: 5. CDR3 nucleotides: TGTGCCAGTAGTATTATAGCGGGAGGGGGTGATACGCAGTATTTT. It yields the protein CASSIIAGGGDTQYF.

The V gene is TRBV27, the J gene TRBJ1-2; 9 nucleotides align to TRBD1. The CDR3 consists of 15 residues. Losses at the gene ends were 3 bases for V and 3 bases for J; bases not matched to a gene: 5. Germline V gene sequence: CDR1 MNHEY, CDR2 SMNVEV (reference sequence). This chain's CDR3 is CASSFLTGGDYGYTF. CDR3 bases: TGTGCCAGCAGTTTTTTGACAGGGGGAGACTATGGCTACACCTTC.

The chain has TRBV29-1 and TRBJ2-1; D call uncertain. Germline CDR1 reads SQVTM; CDR2 reads ANQGSEA. There are 14 residues in the CDR3. Trimming left V 1 base short and J 7 bases short, with 14 bases between. DNA for the CDR3: TGCAGCGTTGAAGGAGTGAAGCTCACTAATGAGCAGTTCTTC. Protein product: CSVEGVKLTNEQFF.

This chain links TRBV10-1 with TRBJ2-3; 10 bases are a match to TRBD1. Trimming took 2 bases from V and 3 from J; bases not matched to a gene: 2. Germline V gene lookup returns CDR1 WNHNN and CDR2 SYGVQD (reference sequence). The CDR3 is made up of 15 amino acids. The CDR3 sequence is CASSERTGGTDTQYF. The DNA for the CDR3 is TGCGCCAGCAGTGAGAGGACAGGGGGTACAGATACGCAGTATTTT.